This T cell receptor beta chain was sequenced in a study of CD8 T cells in Susac syndrome (dated by TCRdb to between 2019 and 2020). Background on the whole study: Repertoire sequencing was used to test whether CD8+ T cell activation and differentiation in Susac syndrome was antigen driven. Findings and caveats that apply to the study as a whole: The TCR sequencing and HLA analysis was acknowledged to have included a relatively small number of individuals.

Points on this clonotype: The clone's antigen remains unknown. No clone much larger than this one lies a single base away; base qualities are absent.

RNA was extracted with the RNeasy kit and roughly 0.45 to 1 ug was reverse transcribed using random hexamers. The immunoSEQ multiplex PCR assay, which covers 54 Vbeta and 13 Jbeta segments, was used to amplify TCR beta CDR3 regions. PCR amplification bias was corrected by using a synthetic template baseline for primer optimization and computational correction. Under the source paper's analysis protocol: Reads were annotated to V, D and J genes according to IMGT and were analyzed with immunoSEQ Analyzer, with only productive sequences retained. To calculate clonality, Shannon entropy was normalized by log2 of the number of productive unique sequences and then subtracted from one. For each patient and control, public and private clones were evaluated within the 100 most prevalent clones. Susac-specific clones were defined as absent from healthy and MS cohorts, over a thousand published viral clones and other ImmuneACCESS disease sequences. Using fastp trimming at Q25 and MiXCR clonotype assembly, TCRdb reanalyzed the public sequencing data and kept in-frame beta chains. Each entry is one CDR3 protein sequence, shown with its most common DNA and genes. The V and J calls here are based on TCRdb, not the publication. The table for this sample lists some 260,000 distinct CDR3 sequences; 85% to 95% of them were counted only once. The ten largest clones add up to 0.06% to 0.08% of the sample.

The cysteine opens and the phenylalanine closes a CDR3 of 15 amino acids. The DNA shown is the 45-base CDR3, in frame from base 1. Based on the germline V gene (reference sequence), the CDR1 and CDR2 sequences are MNHEY and SMNVEV. V lost 6 bases and J lost 8 bases, and the count of bases not matched to a germline gene is 12. High-throughput TCR beta sequencing profiled peripheral blood CD8+ and CD4+ T cells from healthy donors, Susac syndrome patients and multiple sclerosis patients. The multiple sclerosis controls were treatment-naive patients whose relapsing-remitting disease, either stable or active, fulfilled the revised McDonald criteria. Bulk CD8+ and CD4+ T cells were purified by magnetic negative isolation, while CD8+ TEMRA cells were enriched using FACS. Blood was collected in EDTA tubes and processed within 24 hours, with PBMCs isolated through density gradient centrifugation. PBMCs intended for TCR sequencing were cryopreserved in liquid nitrogen and were subsequently thawed in a 37 degrees C water bath. A purity of at least 90% was achieved for sorted or isolated CD4+, CD8+ and CD8+ TEMRA cells.

The chain was built from TRBV27 and TRBJ1-4, with TRBD1 identical over 7 junction bases. The receptor was derived from a human donor with multiple sclerosis. Sample: CD4+ T cells from PBMCs. At the DNA level, the sequence is TGTGCCAGCAGCGATACAGGGGCCCGAGGGGAAAAACTGTTTTTT. This sequence encodes CASSDTGARGEKLFF. Where the CDR3 stops, the reference TRBV27 and TRBJ1-4 genes take over; the full variable domain is EAQVTQNPRYLITVTGKKLTVTCSQNMNHEYMSWYRQDPGLGLRQIYYSMNVEVTDKGDVPEGYKVSRKEKRNFPLILESPSPNQTSLYFCASSDTGARGEKLFFGSGTQLSVL.